A selection of T cell receptor beta chains follows, all from one sample in a study of Graves' ophthalmopathy and Graves' hyperthyroidism. Each CDR3 protein gets one entry after TCRdb re-called the multiplex PCR reads with MiXCR. The sample includes 620,000 or so distinct CDR3 sequences, roughly 20% of them seen just once. Specimen: peripheral blood. Receptors were obtained from a young woman with stable Graves' hyperthyroidism. Some clones in this sample may be carry-over from other donors' samples. CDR3s include the opening cysteine and the closing phenylalanine or tryptophan. D genes are given only for firm matches. Size tells how often a clone was seen (once, few, many) or the class of an expanded clone, and some rows leave it out.

v_call: TRBV4-2; j_call: TRBJ1-5; clone_size: .; d_call: .; cdr3_nt: TGTGCCAGCAGCCAGCCGCAGGGGACAAGCAATCAGCCCCAGCATTTT; cdr3_aa: CASSQPQGTSNQPQHF
v_call: TRBV25-1; j_call: TRBJ2-5; clone_size: many; d_call: TRBD2; cdr3_nt: TGTGCCAGCAGTGGAGTCGGCGGGGGGGAGACCCAGTACTTC; cdr3_aa: CASSGVGGGETQYF
v_call: TRBV27; j_call: TRBJ2-7; clone_size: many; d_call: TRBD1; cdr3_nt: TGTGCCAGCAATGACAGGGAAGGCTACGAGCAGTACTTC; cdr3_aa: CASNDREGYEQYF
v_call: TRBV10-3; j_call: TRBJ2-5; clone_size: .; d_call: .; cdr3_nt: TGTGCCATCAAAGGCGGGGGCAACGTAGAGACCCAGTACTTC; cdr3_aa: CAIKGGGNVETQYF
v_call: TRBV30; j_call: TRBJ1-1; clone_size: many; d_call: .; cdr3_nt: TGTGCCTGGAGTGTTAACCGGAGGAACACTGAAGCTTTCTTT; cdr3_aa: CAWSVNRRNTEAFF
v_call: TRBV9; j_call: TRBJ2-5; clone_size: many; d_call: TRBD2; cdr3_nt: TGTGCCAGCAGCGTAGGACTAGCGGGAGGCAACCAAGAGACCCAGTACTTC; cdr3_aa: CASSVGLAGGNQETQYF
v_call: TRBV2; j_call: TRBJ2-6; clone_size: .; d_call: TRBD1; cdr3_nt: TGTGCCAGCAGCGCTGACAGGGGGATGTCTGGGGCCAACGTCCTGACTTTC; cdr3_aa: CASSADRGMSGANVLTF
v_call: TRBV12-3/TRBV12-4; j_call: TRBJ1-1; clone_size: .; d_call: .; cdr3_nt: TGTGCCAGCACCGGCCGAGGTGAAAACACTGAAGCTTTCTTT; cdr3_aa: CASTGRGENTEAFF
v_call: TRBV11-1; j_call: TRBJ2-7; clone_size: many; d_call: TRBD2; cdr3_nt: TGTGCCAGCAGCTTAGGGGGACTGACTAGCGGGTACTACGAGCAGTACTTC; cdr3_aa: CASSLGGLTSGYYEQYF
v_call: TRBV12-3/TRBV12-4; j_call: TRBJ1-1; clone_size: .; d_call: .; cdr3_nt: TGTGCCAGCAGGTTACGTAGCAGGTCCACTGAAGCTTTCTTT; cdr3_aa: CASRLRSRSTEAFF
v_call: TRBV20-1; j_call: TRBJ2-7; clone_size: .; d_call: .; cdr3_nt: TGCAGTGCCGAGCAGGGGATCTCCTACGAGCAGTACTTC; cdr3_aa: CSAEQGISYEQYF
v_call: TRBV19; j_call: TRBJ1-1; clone_size: many; d_call: .; cdr3_nt: TGTGCCAGTAGTATTTACGGACTAAGCCTGAACACTGAAGCTTTCTTT; cdr3_aa: CASSIYGLSLNTEAFF
v_call: TRBV28; j_call: TRBJ2-3; clone_size: .; d_call: .; cdr3_nt: TGTGCCAGCAGCGCCCAGCGGAGATTCACAGATACGCAGTATTTT; cdr3_aa: CASSAQRRFTDTQYF
v_call: TRBV12-3/TRBV12-4; j_call: TRBJ2-2; clone_size: many; d_call: TRBD2; cdr3_nt: TGTGCCAGCAGTTTTATAGGGTTAGCGGGGGCGAACACCGGGGAGCTGTTTTTT; cdr3_aa: CASSFIGLAGANTGELFF
v_call: TRBV10-2; j_call: TRBJ2-7; clone_size: .; d_call: .; cdr3_nt: TGCGCCAGTAAACCCAGGGTCAGCTCCTACGAGCAGTACTTC; cdr3_aa: CASKPRVSSYEQYF
v_call: TRBV5-1; j_call: TRBJ1-2; clone_size: many; d_call: .; cdr3_nt: TGCGCCAGCAGCTTAATGGACTATGGCTACACCTTC; cdr3_aa: CASSLMDYGYTF
v_call: TRBV2; j_call: TRBJ1-5; clone_size: many; d_call: .; cdr3_nt: TGTGCCAGCAGTGAGCAGGGGCCGGGCCAGCCCCAGCATTTT; cdr3_aa: CASSEQGPGQPQHF
v_call: TRBV6-5; j_call: TRBJ2-2; clone_size: few; d_call: .; cdr3_nt: TGTGCCAGCAGTTACGGGGGGTTAGGCACCGGGGAGCTGTTTTTT; cdr3_aa: CASSYGGLGTGELFF
v_call: TRBV6-5; j_call: TRBJ1-2; clone_size: many; d_call: .; cdr3_nt: TGTGCCAGCAGTTCCAGAAAGGGCCCAACTAACTATGGCTACACCTTC; cdr3_aa: CASSSRKGPTNYGYTF
v_call: TRBV5-1; j_call: TRBJ2-7; clone_size: many; d_call: .; cdr3_nt: TGCGCCAGCAAACGAGGGGCAGGGGACATCGACGAGCAGTACTTC; cdr3_aa: CASKRGAGDIDEQYF
v_call: TRBV7-2; j_call: TRBJ2-2; clone_size: .; d_call: .; cdr3_nt: TGTGCCAGCAGACCCTTTTCAAACACCGGGGAGCTGTTTTTT; cdr3_aa: CASRPFSNTGELFF
v_call: TRBV6-1; j_call: TRBJ1-5; clone_size: many; d_call: .; cdr3_nt: TGTGCCAGCAGTGACTGGCAGTATAGCAATCAGCCCCAGCATTTT; cdr3_aa: CASSDWQYSNQPQHF
v_call: TRBV28; j_call: TRBJ2-2; clone_size: many; d_call: TRBD1; cdr3_nt: TGTGCCAGCAGGTGGGGACAGGGGCTTCAGCGGCAGGACACCGGGGAGCTGTTTTTT; cdr3_aa: CASRWGQGLQRQDTGELFF
v_call: TRBV6-5; j_call: TRBJ1-2; clone_size: many; d_call: .; cdr3_nt: TGTGCCAGCAGCCCAGGGGACAAGTGGGGTGGCTACACCTTC; cdr3_aa: CASSPGDKWGGYTF
v_call: TRBV15; j_call: TRBJ2-5; clone_size: many; d_call: .; cdr3_nt: TGTGCCACCAGCAGAGTCGCCCAAGAGACCCAGTACTTC; cdr3_aa: CATSRVAQETQYF
v_call: TRBV24-1; j_call: TRBJ1-1; clone_size: .; d_call: TRBD1; cdr3_nt: TGTGCCACCAGTGTTACAGGGGCTGAAGCTTTCTTT; cdr3_aa: CATSVTGAEAFF
v_call: TRBV20-1; j_call: TRBJ2-2; clone_size: .; d_call: TRBD2; cdr3_nt: TGCAGTGCTAGAGATTATTTGCGGGAGGGTCACACCGGGGAGCTGTTTTTT; cdr3_aa: CSARDYLREGHTGELFF
v_call: TRBV6-1; j_call: TRBJ1-5; clone_size: many; d_call: .; cdr3_nt: TGTGCCAGCAGGAGGGGGGTATCCAATCAGCCCCAGCATTTT; cdr3_aa: CASRRGVSNQPQHF
v_call: TRBV20-1; j_call: TRBJ1-6; clone_size: many; d_call: .; cdr3_nt: TGCAGTGCGTCCGGGGCAAATTCACCCCTCCACTTT; cdr3_aa: CSASGANSPLHF
v_call: TRBV20-1; j_call: TRBJ1-6; clone_size: many; d_call: .; cdr3_nt: TGCAGTGCTCCGAGATTGGCTTCACCCCTCCACTTT; cdr3_aa: CSAPRLASPLHF
v_call: TRBV6-1; j_call: TRBJ1-1; clone_size: many; d_call: .; cdr3_nt: TGTGCCAGCACCGCACCTGTGGGGACTGAAGCTTTCTTT; cdr3_aa: CASTAPVGTEAFF
v_call: TRBV11-2; j_call: TRBJ2-7; clone_size: many; d_call: .; cdr3_nt: TGTGCCAGCAGCTTAATCTCGGGCCTCTCCTACGAGCAGTACTTC; cdr3_aa: CASSLISGLSYEQYF
v_call: TRBV5-1; j_call: TRBJ2-5; clone_size: .; d_call: TRBD1; cdr3_nt: TGCGCCAGCAGCCTCGGGACAGGCATGGAGACCCAGTACTTC; cdr3_aa: CASSLGTGMETQYF
v_call: TRBV7-2; j_call: TRBJ1-2; clone_size: .; d_call: TRBD1; cdr3_nt: TGTGCCAGCTCCTCCAGGGGGACTTCCTATGGCTACACCTTC; cdr3_aa: CASSSRGTSYGYTF
v_call: TRBV19; j_call: TRBJ1-5; clone_size: many; d_call: .; cdr3_nt: TGTGCCAGTAGTCGGGACATCAATCAGCCCCAGCATTTT; cdr3_aa: CASSRDINQPQHF
v_call: TRBV4-1; j_call: TRBJ1-5; clone_size: .; d_call: .; cdr3_nt: TGCGCCAGCAGCCGGGAGACGGGGGTAAGGGATCAGCCCCAGCATTTT; cdr3_aa: CASSRETGVRDQPQHF
v_call: TRBV27; j_call: TRBJ1-2; clone_size: many; d_call: .; cdr3_nt: TGTGCCAGCAGTTCCTCCAGCCACCTGGGCTATGGCTACACCTTC; cdr3_aa: CASSSSSHLGYGYTF
v_call: TRBV20-1; j_call: TRBJ2-7; clone_size: many; d_call: TRBD1; cdr3_nt: TGCAGTGCTATAGACACAGGGGCCGCACCAATTTACGAGCAGTACTTC; cdr3_aa: CSAIDTGAAPIYEQYF
v_call: TRBV12-3/TRBV12-4; j_call: TRBJ2-7; clone_size: many; d_call: .; cdr3_nt: TGTGCCAGCGGACCAGGGGGGGCTATCTACGAGCAGTACTTC; cdr3_aa: CASGPGGAIYEQYF
v_call: TRBV6-2/TRBV6-3; j_call: TRBJ1-5; clone_size: once; d_call: .; cdr3_nt: TGTGCCAGCAGTTACCCTCAACAGCCCCAGCATTTT; cdr3_aa: CASSYPQQPQHF
v_call: TRBV3-1; j_call: TRBJ1-1; clone_size: many; d_call: TRBD1; cdr3_nt: TGTGCCAGCAGCCAAGGACAGGGGTACACTGAAGCTTTCTTT; cdr3_aa: CASSQGQGYTEAFF
v_call: TRBV6-4; j_call: TRBJ2-4; clone_size: .; d_call: .; cdr3_nt: TGTGCCAGCAGTGACCTAGGGAGCCTAGCCAAAAACATTCAGTACTTC; cdr3_aa: CASSDLGSLAKNIQYF
v_call: TRBV2; j_call: TRBJ1-2; clone_size: many; d_call: TRBD1; cdr3_nt: TGTGCCAGCAGTGAATTGACAGGGTTTGGCTACACCTTC; cdr3_aa: CASSELTGFGYTF
v_call: TRBV29-1; j_call: TRBJ1-3; clone_size: many; d_call: .; cdr3_nt: TGCAGCGTCCTCCCGGGGGTGGCTGGAAACACCATATATTTT; cdr3_aa: CSVLPGVAGNTIYF
v_call: TRBV5-4; j_call: TRBJ2-7; clone_size: many; d_call: TRBD1; cdr3_nt: TGTGCCAGCAGCGGACAGACAGGGCCCGAGCAGTACTTC; cdr3_aa: CASSGQTGPEQYF
v_call: TRBV12-3/TRBV12-4; j_call: TRBJ2-7; clone_size: few; d_call: .; cdr3_nt: TGTGCCAGCAGTTTATTTCGGGAGTCAGACGAGCAGTACTTC; cdr3_aa: CASSLFRESDEQYF
v_call: TRBV6-1; j_call: TRBJ2-2; clone_size: .; d_call: TRBD2; cdr3_nt: TGTGCCAGCAGTGGTCGACTAGCGGGAGCGGTGACCGGGGAGCTGTTTTTT; cdr3_aa: CASSGRLAGAVTGELFF
v_call: TRBV6-5; j_call: TRBJ2-1; clone_size: .; d_call: .; cdr3_nt: TGTGCCAGCAGCCTCGGACAGACGAATGAGCAGTTCTTC; cdr3_aa: CASSLGQTNEQFF
v_call: TRBV10-3; j_call: TRBJ1-2; clone_size: few; d_call: .; cdr3_nt: TGTGCCATCAGTGAGGGACAGTCCAACTATGGCTACACCTTC; cdr3_aa: CAISEGQSNYGYTF
v_call: TRBV28; j_call: TRBJ1-1; clone_size: .; d_call: TRBD1; cdr3_nt: TGTGCCAGCAGTTCCGGGACAGGGGTAATTACTGAAGCTTTCTTT; cdr3_aa: CASSSGTGVITEAFF
v_call: TRBV2; j_call: TRBJ2-2; clone_size: .; d_call: .; cdr3_nt: TGTGCCAGCAGAACGGAGGACACCGGGGAGCTGTTTTTT; cdr3_aa: CASRTEDTGELFF
v_call: TRBV10-3; j_call: TRBJ1-1; clone_size: many; d_call: TRBD1; cdr3_nt: TGTGCCATCAGTGAAATCTCGGTGACAGGGTTAACTGAAGCTTTCTTT; cdr3_aa: CAISEISVTGLTEAFF
v_call: TRBV6-1; j_call: TRBJ1-5; clone_size: many; d_call: TRBD1; cdr3_nt: TGTGCCAGCAGGGATGGACAGGGTAGAAACCAGCCCCAGCATTTT; cdr3_aa: CASRDGQGRNQPQHF
v_call: TRBV7-2; j_call: TRBJ1-5; clone_size: many; d_call: TRBD1; cdr3_nt: TGTGCCAGCAGCAACCGACAGGGTCAGCCCCAGCATTTT; cdr3_aa: CASSNRQGQPQHF
v_call: TRBV12-3/TRBV12-4; j_call: TRBJ1-1; clone_size: many; d_call: TRBD1; cdr3_nt: TGTGCCAGCAGTTTCGAGACAGGGGGGACTGAAGCTTTCTTT; cdr3_aa: CASSFETGGTEAFF
v_call: TRBV6-1; j_call: TRBJ2-4; clone_size: .; d_call: .; cdr3_nt: TGTGCCAGCAGGACCGAGAGAGGCATTCAGTACTTC; cdr3_aa: CASRTERGIQYF
v_call: TRBV20-1; j_call: TRBJ2-7; clone_size: .; d_call: .; cdr3_nt: TGCAGTGCTAGACCAGACACCTACGAGCAGTACTTC; cdr3_aa: CSARPDTYEQYF
v_call: TRBV6-1; j_call: TRBJ2-7; clone_size: few; d_call: .; cdr3_nt: TGTGCCAGCAGTCGAGACGTGCAGGGTTTCGGCGAGCAGTACTTC; cdr3_aa: CASSRDVQGFGEQYF
v_call: TRBV11-1; j_call: TRBJ2-7; clone_size: .; d_call: .; cdr3_nt: TGTGCCAGCAGCTTAGTGGCCCTGGGTTCCCCCTACGAGCAGTACTTC; cdr3_aa: CASSLVALGSPYEQYF
v_call: TRBV29-1; j_call: TRBJ1-1; clone_size: many; d_call: TRBD1; cdr3_nt: TGCAGCGCAAGACAGGGGGACGGCACTGAAGCTTTCTTT; cdr3_aa: CSARQGDGTEAFF